This is a list of T cell receptor beta chains from one sample in a study of blood T cell repertoires in COVID-19. The repertoire was sequenced with immunoSEQ multiplex PCR; TCRdb's copy has only in-frame clones and lacks some. The table has approximately 170,000 clones, more than 65% seen once. The sequenced sample was peripheral blood. The receptors derive from a woman over 75 with active or convalescent COVID-19. Both conserved end residues are part of each CDR3. Each record gives: J gene, V gene, D gene, clone size, CDR3 DNA, CDR3 protein. A D gene is named only where the DNA matches it firmly. Where a row states a size, it is once, few, many or the class of an expanded clone; other rows omit it.

j_call: TRBJ1-5; v_call: TRBV21-1; d_call: -; clone_size: -; cdr3_nt: TGTGCCAGCAGCTCACGGACAGGAGATTATAGCAATCAGCCCCAGCATTTT; cdr3_aa: CASSSRTGDYSNQPQHF
j_call: TRBJ1-4; v_call: TRBV19; d_call: -; clone_size: -; cdr3_nt: TGTGCCAGTAGTATGCCGGGGTATGGTGAAAAACTGTTTTTT; cdr3_aa: CASSMPGYGEKLFF
j_call: TRBJ1-1; v_call: TRBV7-3; d_call: -; clone_size: few; cdr3_nt: TGTGCCAGCAGCCAACAAGGGGGTGAAGCTTTCTTT; cdr3_aa: CASSQQGGEAFF
j_call: TRBJ2-1; v_call: TRBV5-4; d_call: -; clone_size: -; cdr3_nt: TGTGCCAGCAGCTTGGTCGGAGACTACAATGAGCAGTTCTTC; cdr3_aa: CASSLVGDYNEQFF
j_call: TRBJ2-3; v_call: TRBV11-3; d_call: TRBD2; clone_size: -; cdr3_nt: TGTGCCAGCAGCCCAGGGACTAGCAGCTCGAACACAGATACGCAGTATTTT; cdr3_aa: CASSPGTSSSNTDTQYF
j_call: TRBJ2-1; v_call: TRBV5-1; d_call: TRBD2; clone_size: -; cdr3_nt: TGCGCCAGCAGATACGGACTAGCGGGAGACCATACTGAGCAGTTCTTC; cdr3_aa: CASRYGLAGDHTEQFF
j_call: TRBJ2-3; v_call: TRBV5-4; d_call: TRBD2; clone_size: -; cdr3_nt: TGTGCCAGCAGCCCTGAGCGGGGCTTATACACAGATACGCAGTATTTT; cdr3_aa: CASSPERGLYTDTQYF
j_call: TRBJ1-2; v_call: TRBV6-6; d_call: TRBD1; clone_size: -; cdr3_nt: TGTGCCAGCAGTCCCCAGAGGGACAGGGGGCGCAGAGTCTATGGCTACACCTTC; cdr3_aa: CASSPQRDRGRRVYGYTF
j_call: TRBJ2-7; v_call: TRBV19; d_call: -; clone_size: -; cdr3_nt: TGTGCCAGTAGTACCCCCACTGGTTCACCCTACGAGCAGTACTTC; cdr3_aa: CASSTPTGSPYEQYF
j_call: TRBJ1-1; v_call: TRBV7-2; d_call: TRBD1; clone_size: -; cdr3_nt: TGTGCCAGCAGTAAAAGGACAGGGATAAACACTGAAGCTTTCTTT; cdr3_aa: CASSKRTGINTEAFF
j_call: TRBJ1-6; v_call: TRBV5-1; d_call: -; clone_size: -; cdr3_nt: TGCGCCAGCAGCTTGGTTACAGGACGGTCACCCCTCCACTTT; cdr3_aa: CASSLVTGRSPLHF
j_call: TRBJ1-6; v_call: TRBV10-3; d_call: TRBD1; clone_size: -; cdr3_nt: TGTGCCATCAGCGAGACGCGGACAGGGGCTGATTCACCCCTCCACTTT; cdr3_aa: CAISETRTGADSPLHF
j_call: TRBJ1-6; v_call: TRBV5-8; d_call: TRBD1; clone_size: few; cdr3_nt: TGTGCCAGCAGCTTGACAGGGGGAAGGCCCCTCCACTTT; cdr3_aa: CASSLTGGRPLHF
j_call: TRBJ1-1; v_call: TRBV6-1; d_call: -; clone_size: -; cdr3_nt: TGTGCCAGCATAAACTTGAACACTGAAGCTTTCTTT; cdr3_aa: CASINLNTEAFF
j_call: TRBJ2-3; v_call: TRBV28; d_call: -; clone_size: -; cdr3_nt: TGTGCCAGCAGTTCGCGGGACAGTCCCACAGATACGCAGTATTTT; cdr3_aa: CASSSRDSPTDTQYF
j_call: TRBJ2-1; v_call: TRBV4-2; d_call: -; clone_size: -; cdr3_nt: TGTGCCAGCAGCCAAGTGGGCGGGTCGGCCTACAATGAGCAGTTCTTC; cdr3_aa: CASSQVGGSAYNEQFF
j_call: TRBJ2-7; v_call: TRBV5-1; d_call: TRBD2; clone_size: -; cdr3_nt: TGCGCCAGCAGCTTGGGGACTAGCGGGAGCTACGAGCAGTACTTC; cdr3_aa: CASSLGTSGSYEQYF
j_call: TRBJ2-1; v_call: TRBV5-4; d_call: TRBD2; clone_size: few; cdr3_nt: TGTGCCAGCAGCTTACGAAGTAGCGGGAGGTCAAGGGCATACAATGAGCAGTTCTTC; cdr3_aa: CASSLRSSGRSRAYNEQFF
j_call: TRBJ1-1; v_call: TRBV5-1; d_call: -; clone_size: once; cdr3_nt: TGCGCCAGCAGCTTGGTTGGGGGGAAGAACACTGAAGCTTTCTTT; cdr3_aa: CASSLVGGKNTEAFF
j_call: TRBJ2-3; v_call: TRBV5-1; d_call: -; clone_size: -; cdr3_nt: TGCGCCAGCAGCTTGGACTCCCCAGATACGCAGTATTTT; cdr3_aa: CASSLDSPDTQYF
j_call: TRBJ2-1; v_call: TRBV6-1; d_call: TRBD2; clone_size: -; cdr3_nt: TGTGCCAGCAGTGAACAACTAGCGGGAAATGAGCAGTTCTTC; cdr3_aa: CASSEQLAGNEQFF
j_call: TRBJ1-2; v_call: TRBV7-7; d_call: -; clone_size: -; cdr3_nt: TGTGCTAGCAGTCCCCTAGGAGGGGACTATGGCTACACCTTC; cdr3_aa: CASSPLGGDYGYTF
j_call: TRBJ2-2; v_call: TRBV5-1; d_call: -; clone_size: few; cdr3_nt: TGCGCCAGCAGCTTGGAACCCACCTCAGTACACGCCGGGGAGCTGTTTTTT; cdr3_aa: CASSLEPTSVHAGELFF
j_call: TRBJ2-5; v_call: TRBV5-1; d_call: TRBD1; clone_size: -; cdr3_nt: TGCGCCAGCAGCACCGGTACAGGGGGCGCTGGGGAGACCCAGTACTTC; cdr3_aa: CASSTGTGGAGETQYF
j_call: TRBJ1-6; v_call: TRBV28; d_call: TRBD1; clone_size: -; cdr3_nt: TGTGCCAGCAGTTTATTGAGACAGGGTTTGGGCAATTCACCCCTCCACTTT; cdr3_aa: CASSLLRQGLGNSPLHF
j_call: TRBJ1-3; v_call: TRBV16; d_call: -; clone_size: -; cdr3_nt: TGTGCCAGCAGCCAACGTCAGGGGCCTGGAAACACCATATATTTT; cdr3_aa: CASSQRQGPGNTIYF
j_call: TRBJ1-5; v_call: TRBV7-9; d_call: TRBD1; clone_size: few; cdr3_nt: TGTGCCAGCAGCTTACCGGACAGGACGTATAGCAATCAGCCCCAGCATTTT; cdr3_aa: CASSLPDRTYSNQPQHF
j_call: TRBJ1-6; v_call: TRBV11-2; d_call: -; clone_size: -; cdr3_nt: TGTGCCAGCAGCACCCGGCGGGGGGGAGTTAATTCACCCCTCCACTTT; cdr3_aa: CASSTRRGGVNSPLHF
j_call: TRBJ1-2; v_call: TRBV9; d_call: -; clone_size: -; cdr3_nt: TGTGCCAGCAGCGCCAGGTTAGAGAACTATGGCTACACCTTC; cdr3_aa: CASSARLENYGYTF
j_call: TRBJ2-5; v_call: TRBV12-3/TRBV12-4; d_call: -; clone_size: -; cdr3_nt: TGTGCCAGCACCACCTCCGCGGGCGAGACCCAGTACTTC; cdr3_aa: CASTTSAGETQYF
j_call: TRBJ2-7; v_call: TRBV5-1; d_call: -; clone_size: -; cdr3_nt: TGCGCCAGCAGCTTGCGGGCAGGGGTGGAGGAGCAGTACTTC; cdr3_aa: CASSLRAGVEEQYF
j_call: TRBJ1-1; v_call: TRBV5-1; d_call: TRBD1; clone_size: -; cdr3_nt: TGCGCCAGCAGGACAGGGGCCACTGAAGCTTTCTTT; cdr3_aa: CASRTGATEAFF
j_call: TRBJ2-7; v_call: TRBV5-1; d_call: TRBD2; clone_size: -; cdr3_nt: TGCGCCAGCAGCTTGGCCGGGCGGGAGGGGTACGAGCAGTACTTC; cdr3_aa: CASSLAGREGYEQYF
j_call: TRBJ1-5; v_call: TRBV2; d_call: -; clone_size: -; cdr3_nt: TGTGCCAGCAGTGATGTGGCCGATCAGCCCCAGCATTTT; cdr3_aa: CASSDVADQPQHF
j_call: TRBJ1-1; v_call: TRBV4-2; d_call: -; clone_size: -; cdr3_nt: TGTGCCAGCAGCCCCTTGGGGTCCTCGCGCGGGAGCACTGAAGCTTTCTTT; cdr3_aa: CASSPLGSSRGSTEAFF
j_call: TRBJ2-1; v_call: TRBV6-1; d_call: -; clone_size: -; cdr3_nt: TGTGCCAGCAGTGAGCATGGGAGCCCCTACAATGAGCAGTTCTTC; cdr3_aa: CASSEHGSPYNEQFF
j_call: TRBJ2-7; v_call: TRBV5-1; d_call: TRBD1; clone_size: -; cdr3_nt: TGCGCCAGCAGCTTGGAAGGGACAGGCTCCTACGAGCAGTACTTC; cdr3_aa: CASSLEGTGSYEQYF
j_call: TRBJ1-2; v_call: TRBV7-6; d_call: -; clone_size: once; cdr3_nt: TGTGCCAGCAGCTTAAATCAGGGGACAAACTATGGCTACACCTTC; cdr3_aa: CASSLNQGTNYGYTF
j_call: TRBJ2-7; v_call: TRBV27; d_call: TRBD2; clone_size: -; cdr3_nt: TGTGCCAGCAGTACCCGACACTTCGGGACTAGCAACGAGCAGTACTTC; cdr3_aa: CASSTRHFGTSNEQYF
j_call: TRBJ1-5; v_call: TRBV11-2; d_call: -; clone_size: -; cdr3_nt: TGTGCCAGCAGCCCGACCCGGGGGAGCAATCAGCCCCAGCATTTT; cdr3_aa: CASSPTRGSNQPQHF
j_call: TRBJ2-2; v_call: TRBV2; d_call: TRBD1; clone_size: -; cdr3_nt: TGTGCCAGCAGTCGGGACAGGGGCCGTCCTCACACCGGGGAGCTGTTTTTT; cdr3_aa: CASSRDRGRPHTGELFF